This T cell receptor (beta chain) was obtained from a study of shared clonotypes between healthy human individuals. The naive CD8 fraction comprised CD45RO-negative cells positively selected for CCR7 and excluded terminally differentiated effector memory CD45RA+ cells. Generated by immunoSEQ multiplex PCR, the TCRdb table keeps only in-frame clones and is missing some. The sample consists of roughly 550,000 clones, about 95% of them appearing once. Germline trimming cut 3 bases from V and 5 bases from J; bases unmatched to any gene: 7. The length of the CDR3 is 15 residues. Looked up from germline, CDR1 is SNHLY and CDR2 is FYNNEI.

This rearrangement joins TRBV2 to TRBJ2-1, with 7 bases matching TRBD2. The sample taken for sequencing was naive CD8+ T cells sorted from blood. The origin of this receptor is a woman aged 30 to 39 in good health. CDR3 sequence: CASSEVAGDNNEQFF. CDR3 in DNA: TGTGCCAGCAGTGAGGTGGCGGGAGACAACAATGAGCAGTTCTTC.